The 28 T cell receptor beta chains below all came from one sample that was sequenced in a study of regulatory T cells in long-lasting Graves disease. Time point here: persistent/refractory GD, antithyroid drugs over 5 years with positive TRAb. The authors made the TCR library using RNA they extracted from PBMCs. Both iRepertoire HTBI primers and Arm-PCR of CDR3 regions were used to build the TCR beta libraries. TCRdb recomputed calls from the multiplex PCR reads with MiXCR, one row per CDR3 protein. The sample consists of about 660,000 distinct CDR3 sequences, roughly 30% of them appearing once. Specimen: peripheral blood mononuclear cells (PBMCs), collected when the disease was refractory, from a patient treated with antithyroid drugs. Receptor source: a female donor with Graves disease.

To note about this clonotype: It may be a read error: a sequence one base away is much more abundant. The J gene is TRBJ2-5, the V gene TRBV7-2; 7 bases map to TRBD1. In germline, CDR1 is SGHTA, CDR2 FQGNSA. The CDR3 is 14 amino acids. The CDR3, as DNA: TGTGCCAGCAGCACCGGACAGGTTCAAGGGACCCAGTACTTC. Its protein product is CASSTGQVQGTQYF.

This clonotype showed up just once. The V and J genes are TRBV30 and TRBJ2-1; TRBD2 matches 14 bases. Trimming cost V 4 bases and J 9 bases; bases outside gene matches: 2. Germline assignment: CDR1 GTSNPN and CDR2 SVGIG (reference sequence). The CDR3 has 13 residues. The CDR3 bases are TGTGCCTGGACCGGGACTAGCGGGAGTGAGCAGTTCTTC. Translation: CAWTGTSGSEQFF.

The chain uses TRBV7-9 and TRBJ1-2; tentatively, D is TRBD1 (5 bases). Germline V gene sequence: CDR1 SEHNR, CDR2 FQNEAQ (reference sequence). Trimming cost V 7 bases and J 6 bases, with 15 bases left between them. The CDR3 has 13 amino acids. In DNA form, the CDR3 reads TGTGCCAGCACCGGGATGGGGCTGAATGGCTACACCTTC. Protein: CASTGMGLNGYTF.

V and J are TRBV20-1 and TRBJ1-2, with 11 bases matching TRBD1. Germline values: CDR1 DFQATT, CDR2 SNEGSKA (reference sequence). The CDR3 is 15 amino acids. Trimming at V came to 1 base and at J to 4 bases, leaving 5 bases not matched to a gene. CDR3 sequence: CSARARDRGTYGYTF. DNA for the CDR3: TGCAGTGCTAGAGCTCGGGACAGGGGGACCTATGGCTACACCTTC.

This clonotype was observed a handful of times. Here the CDR3 DNA reads TGTGCCACCAGCCCCGGGCAGGGAGGATCCTATAATTCACCCCTCCACTTT. This codes for CATSPGQGGSYNSPLHF. This chain links TRBV15 with TRBJ1-6; D might be TRBD1 (5 bases). This CDR3 is 17 amino acids long. V was clipped by 5 bases and J by 1 base, with 15 bases between them. Germline V gives CDR1 LNHNV, CDR2 YYDKDF (reference sequence).

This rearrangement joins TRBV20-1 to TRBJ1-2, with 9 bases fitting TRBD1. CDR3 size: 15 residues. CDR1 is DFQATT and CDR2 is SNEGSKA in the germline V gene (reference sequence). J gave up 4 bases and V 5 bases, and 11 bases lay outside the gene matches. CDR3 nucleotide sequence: TGCAGTGCTCAAAAACAGGGGGCGATCTTCTATGGCTACACCTTC. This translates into CSAQKQGAIFYGYTF.

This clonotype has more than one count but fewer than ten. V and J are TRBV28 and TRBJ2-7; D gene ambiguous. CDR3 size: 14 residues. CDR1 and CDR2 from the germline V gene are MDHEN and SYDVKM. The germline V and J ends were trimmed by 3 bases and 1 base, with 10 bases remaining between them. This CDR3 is CASSLFTVSYEQYF. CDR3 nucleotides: TGTGCCAGCAGTTTGTTTACGGTATCCTACGAGCAGTACTTC.

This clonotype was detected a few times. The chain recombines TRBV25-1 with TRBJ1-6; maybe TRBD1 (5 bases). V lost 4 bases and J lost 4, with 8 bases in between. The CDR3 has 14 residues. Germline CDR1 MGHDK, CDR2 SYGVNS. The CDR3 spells CASSGGGYNSPLHF. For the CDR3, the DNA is TGTGCCAGCAGTGGGGGGGGTTATAATTCACCCCTCCACTTT.

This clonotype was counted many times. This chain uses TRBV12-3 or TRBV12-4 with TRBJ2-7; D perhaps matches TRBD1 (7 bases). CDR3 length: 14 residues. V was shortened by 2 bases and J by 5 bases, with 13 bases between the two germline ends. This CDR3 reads CASSLWTGGDEQYF. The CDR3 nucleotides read TGTGCCAGCAGTTTATGGACAGGCGGGGACGAGCAGTACTTC.

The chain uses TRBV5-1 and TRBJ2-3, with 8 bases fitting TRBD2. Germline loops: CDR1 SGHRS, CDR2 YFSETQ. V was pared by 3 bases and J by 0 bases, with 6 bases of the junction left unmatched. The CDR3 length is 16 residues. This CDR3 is CASSYLAGPSTDTQYF. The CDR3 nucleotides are TGCGCCAGCAGCTACCTAGCGGGCCCCAGCACAGATACGCAGTATTTT.

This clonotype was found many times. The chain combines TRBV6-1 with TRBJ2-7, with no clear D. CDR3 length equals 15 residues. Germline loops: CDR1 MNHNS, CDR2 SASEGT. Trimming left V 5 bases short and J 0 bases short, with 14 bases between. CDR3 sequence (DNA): TGTGCCAGCAGTAGAGACGGGTCCCCCTCCTACGAGCAGTACTTC. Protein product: CASSRDGSPSYEQYF.

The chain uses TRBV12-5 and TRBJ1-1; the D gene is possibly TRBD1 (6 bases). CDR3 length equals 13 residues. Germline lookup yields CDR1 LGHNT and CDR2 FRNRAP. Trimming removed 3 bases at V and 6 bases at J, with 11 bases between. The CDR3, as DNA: TGTGCTAGTGGTTTCGGGGGGCTGGCTGAAGCTTTCTTT. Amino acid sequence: CASGFGGLAEAFF.

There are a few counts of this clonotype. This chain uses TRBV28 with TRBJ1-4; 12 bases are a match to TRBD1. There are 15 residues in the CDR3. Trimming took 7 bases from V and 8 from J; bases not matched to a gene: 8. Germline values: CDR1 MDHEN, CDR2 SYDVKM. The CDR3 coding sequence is TGTGCCAGCACCCCATCCGGGACAGGGGGCGAAAAACTGTTTTTT. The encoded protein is CASTPSGTGGEKLFF.

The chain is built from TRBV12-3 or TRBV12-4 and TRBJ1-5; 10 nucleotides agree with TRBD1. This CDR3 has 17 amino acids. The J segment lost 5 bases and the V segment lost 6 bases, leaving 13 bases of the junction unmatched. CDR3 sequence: CASSRQGASRKDQPQHF. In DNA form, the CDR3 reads TGTGCCAGCAGCCGACAGGGGGCGTCCCGAAAAGATCAGCCCCAGCATTTT.

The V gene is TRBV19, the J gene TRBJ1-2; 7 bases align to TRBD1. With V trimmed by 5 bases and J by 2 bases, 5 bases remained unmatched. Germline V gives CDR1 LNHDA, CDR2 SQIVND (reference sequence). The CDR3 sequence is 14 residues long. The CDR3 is CASSADRANYGYTF. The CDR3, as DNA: TGTGCCAGTAGTGCCGACAGGGCAAACTATGGCTACACCTTC.

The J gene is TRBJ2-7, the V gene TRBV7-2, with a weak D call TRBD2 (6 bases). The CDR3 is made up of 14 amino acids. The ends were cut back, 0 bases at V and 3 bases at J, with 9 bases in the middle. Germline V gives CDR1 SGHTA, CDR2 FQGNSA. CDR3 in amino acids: CASSLAWRDYEQYF. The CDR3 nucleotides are TGTGCCAGCAGCTTAGCTTGGCGGGACTACGAGCAGTACTTC.

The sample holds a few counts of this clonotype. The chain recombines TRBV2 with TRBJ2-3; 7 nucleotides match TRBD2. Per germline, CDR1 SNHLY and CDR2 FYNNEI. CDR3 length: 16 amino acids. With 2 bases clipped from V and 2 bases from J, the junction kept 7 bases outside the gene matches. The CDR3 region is CASSESSSGYTDTQYF. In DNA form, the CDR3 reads TGTGCCAGCAGTGAATCCTCTAGCGGATACACAGATACGCAGTATTTT.

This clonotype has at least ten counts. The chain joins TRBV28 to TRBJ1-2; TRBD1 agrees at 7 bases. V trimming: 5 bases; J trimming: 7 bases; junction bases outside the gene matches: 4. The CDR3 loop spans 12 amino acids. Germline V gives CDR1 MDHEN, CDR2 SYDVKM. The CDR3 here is CASSNRGAGYTF. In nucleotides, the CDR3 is TGTGCCAGCAGTAACAGGGGCGCTGGCTACACCTTC.

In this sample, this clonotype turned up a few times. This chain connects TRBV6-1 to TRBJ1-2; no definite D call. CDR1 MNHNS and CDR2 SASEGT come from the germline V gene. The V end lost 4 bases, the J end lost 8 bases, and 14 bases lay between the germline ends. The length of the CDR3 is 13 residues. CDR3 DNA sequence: TGTGCCAGCAGTGCGGATCAGAAGTGGGGCTACACCTTC. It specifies CASSADQKWGYTF.

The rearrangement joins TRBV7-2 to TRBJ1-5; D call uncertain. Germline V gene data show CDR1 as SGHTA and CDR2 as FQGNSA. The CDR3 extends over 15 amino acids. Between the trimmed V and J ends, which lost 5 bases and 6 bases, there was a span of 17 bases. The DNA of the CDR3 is TGTGCCAGCAGCCCCGAAAGTGGGGTTTTTCAGCCCCAGCATTTT. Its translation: CASSPESGVFQPQHF.

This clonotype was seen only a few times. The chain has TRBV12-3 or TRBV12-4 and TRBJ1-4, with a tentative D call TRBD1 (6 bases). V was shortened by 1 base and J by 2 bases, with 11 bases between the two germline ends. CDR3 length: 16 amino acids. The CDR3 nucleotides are TGTGCCAGCAGTTTAGAGGCTACAGGGACTAATGAAAAACTGTTTTTT. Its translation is CASSLEATGTNEKLFF.

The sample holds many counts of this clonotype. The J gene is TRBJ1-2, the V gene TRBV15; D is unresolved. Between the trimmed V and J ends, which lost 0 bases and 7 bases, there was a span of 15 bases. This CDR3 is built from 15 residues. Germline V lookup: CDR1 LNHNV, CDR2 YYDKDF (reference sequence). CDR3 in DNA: TGTGCCACCAGCAGAGATCGGGGAGGGTCGTTTGGCTACACCTTC. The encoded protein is CATSRDRGGSFGYTF.

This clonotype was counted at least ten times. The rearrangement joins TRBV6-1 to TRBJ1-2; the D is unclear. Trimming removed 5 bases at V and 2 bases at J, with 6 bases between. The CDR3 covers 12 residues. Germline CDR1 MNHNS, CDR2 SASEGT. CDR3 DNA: TGTGCCAGCAGTCGACAAAACTATGGCTACACCTTC. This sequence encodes CASSRQNYGYTF.

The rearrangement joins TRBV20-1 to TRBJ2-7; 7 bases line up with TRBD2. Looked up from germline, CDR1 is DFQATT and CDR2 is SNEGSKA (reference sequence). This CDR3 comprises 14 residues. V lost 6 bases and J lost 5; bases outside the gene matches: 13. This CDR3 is CSAQAGTGIDEQYF. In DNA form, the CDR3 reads TGCAGTGCCCAAGCGGGGACTGGAATTGACGAGCAGTACTTC.

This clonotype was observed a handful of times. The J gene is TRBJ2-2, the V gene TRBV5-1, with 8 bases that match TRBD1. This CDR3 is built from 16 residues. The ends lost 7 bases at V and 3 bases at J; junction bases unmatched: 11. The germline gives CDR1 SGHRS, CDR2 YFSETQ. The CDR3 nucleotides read TGCGCCAGCGCAGTTTCGGGACAGGAGTACACCGGGGAGCTGTTTTTT. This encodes CASAVSGQEYTGELFF.

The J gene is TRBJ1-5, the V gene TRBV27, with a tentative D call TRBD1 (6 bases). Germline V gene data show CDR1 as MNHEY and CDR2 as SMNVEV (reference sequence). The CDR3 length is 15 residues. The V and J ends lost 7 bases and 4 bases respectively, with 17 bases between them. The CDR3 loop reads CASMAAGGGNQPQHF. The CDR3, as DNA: TGTGCCAGCATGGCGGCGGGAGGGGGGAATCAGCCCCAGCATTTT.

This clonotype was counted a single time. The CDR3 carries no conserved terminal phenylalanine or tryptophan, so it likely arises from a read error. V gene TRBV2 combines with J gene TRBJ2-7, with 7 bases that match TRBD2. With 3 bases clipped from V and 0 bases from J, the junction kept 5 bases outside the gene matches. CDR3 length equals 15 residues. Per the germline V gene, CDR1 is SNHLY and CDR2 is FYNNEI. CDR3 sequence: CASSESGTSSYEQYL. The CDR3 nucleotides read TGTGCCAGCAGTGAGAGCGGGACCAGCTCCTACGAGCAGTACCTC.

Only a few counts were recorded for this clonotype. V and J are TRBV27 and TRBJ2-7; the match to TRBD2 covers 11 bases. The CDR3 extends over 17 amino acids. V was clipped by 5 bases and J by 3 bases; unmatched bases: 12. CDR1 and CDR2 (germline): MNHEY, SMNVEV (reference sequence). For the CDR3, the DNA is TGTGCCAGCAGTCGCAGACTAGCGGGGATATATGACTACGAGCAGTACTTC. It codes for CASSRRLAGIYDYEQYF.